The 9 T cell receptor beta chains reported below all come from one sample, sequenced in a study of T cell responses to AZD1222 COVID-19 vaccine. Measured with immunoSEQ multiplex PCR; TCRdb has only the in-frame clones, and not every one. The sample has 84,000 or so clones; roughly 85% are singletons. This specimen was peripheral blood, taken on day 0 of AZD1222 vaccination. Receptors were obtained from an adult in good health.

The chain employs TRBV19 and TRBJ1-2; 12 bases are shared with TRBD1. In germline, CDR1 is LNHDA, CDR2 SQIVND (reference sequence). The CDR3 length is 15 residues. The V segment lost 3 bases and the J segment 6 bases; nucleotides outside the gene matches: 5. CDR3 sequence (DNA): TGTGCCAGTAGTATTGGGACAGGGGGCTTTGATGGCTACACCTTC. It is translated as CASSIGTGGFDGYTF.

J is TRBJ2-6 and V is TRBV9; D may be TRBD1 (6 bases). Trimming cost V 4 bases and J 0 bases, with 11 bases left between them. The CDR3 is made up of 16 amino acids. Germline V gene sequence: CDR1 SGDLS, CDR2 YYNGEE. The CDR3 coding sequence is TGTGCCAGCAGCCCGGGACACTTCTCTGGGGCCAACGTCCTGACTTTC. Translated: CASSPGHFSGANVLTF.

The CDR3 bases are TGTGCCATCAGTGGACAGGACGGGAACACTGAAGCTTTCTTT. It encodes CAISGQDGNTEAFF. The chain recombines TRBV10-3 with TRBJ1-1, with a tentative D call TRBD1 (6 bases). Looked up from germline, CDR1 is ENHRY and CDR2 is SYGVKD. The V end was cut by 4 bases, the J end by 1 base, with 10 bases between. This CDR3 contains 14 residues.

This clone was picked up one time. The J gene is TRBJ1-3, the V gene TRBV24-1; the D is unclear. V was shortened by 7 bases and J by 1 base, with 7 bases between the two germline ends. CDR1 and CDR2 from the germline V gene are KGHDR and SFDVKD. CDR3 length: 13 amino acids. Written as DNA, the CDR3 is TGTGCCACCAGGGGGTCTTCTGGAAACACCATATATTTT. Its translation is CATRGSSGNTIYF.

The chain couples TRBV7-8 to TRBJ1-2, with unresolved D. The CDR3 contains 15 residues. Germline V gene sequence: CDR1 SGHVS, CDR2 FQNEAQ. The V end was cut by 2 bases, the J end by 6 bases, with 16 bases between. The CDR3 sequence is CASSLSSTGRNGYTF. The CDR3 nucleotides are TGTGCCAGCAGCTTATCCTCTACGGGCCGCAATGGCTACACCTTC.

The chain recombines TRBV6-5 with TRBJ1-2; D remains ambiguous. V lost 7 bases and J lost 3, with 9 bases in between. The CDR3 spans 12 residues. The germline V gene encodes CDR1 MNHEY and CDR2 SVGAGI. CDR3 in DNA: TGTGCCAGCAAGCAGAGCCACTATGGCTACACCTTC. This gives the protein CASKQSHYGYTF.

The table lists this clone with a few counts. The chain combines TRBV19 with TRBJ2-3, with 8 positions matching TRBD2. CDR1 is LNHDA and CDR2 is SQIVND in the germline V gene (reference sequence). This CDR3 is built from 14 residues. V dropped 6 bases and J dropped 4; count of bases not matched to a gene: 6. The CDR3 nucleotides read TGTGCCAGTAGGGCGGGAGGATGGGCAGATACGCAGTATTTT. Its protein product is CASRAGGWADTQYF.

This clone has a single count. The chain has TRBV28 and TRBJ1-2; D unresolved. This CDR3 contains 11 residues. The V end was cut by 3 bases, the J end by 6 bases, with 5 bases between. Germline CDR1 is MDHEN and CDR2 is SYDVKM. The CDR3 loop reads CASSLRDGYTF. CDR3 coding DNA: TGTGCCAGCAGTTTGAGGGATGGCTACACCTTC.

V usage is TRBV10-1 and J usage is TRBJ2-3, with D possibly called TRBD1 or TRBD2 (6 bases each). This CDR3 contains 14 residues. Germline loops: CDR1 WNHNN, CDR2 SYGVQD (reference sequence). V shed 6 bases and J shed 3 bases, with 13 bases lying between them. The CDR3 bases are TGCGCCAGCAGGGGGAGGACAGTTACAGATACGCAGTATTTT. This translates into CASRGRTVTDTQYF.